This TCR beta chain was obtained from a study of T cells in tuberculosis. Regarding the study as a whole: Smaller alpha distances in active tuberculosis partly reflected shorter CDR3-alpha lengths.

In regard to this clone: Its target is unknown.

Deletions cut 3 bases from V and 2 bases from J, with 13 bases between. This CDR3 comprises 15 residues. The germline V gene encodes CDR1 KGHSH and CDR2 LQKENI. Only in-frame clones appear in the TCRdb table, and some are missing; sequencing was by immunoSEQ multiplex PCR. Here the sample spans tens of thousands of clones, roughly 92% being singletons. The sample consisted of PBMCs. The TCR sequence derives from a donor between 5 and 29 years old with latent tuberculosis or without tuberculosis infection. Some clones in this sample may be carry-over from other donors' samples. The chain is built from TRBV18 and TRBJ1-1; the D gene is possibly TRBD1 (5 bases). Here the CDR3 reads CASSPIARENTEAFF. CDR3 DNA: TGTGCCAGCTCACCCATAGCCAGGGAAAACACTGAAGCTTTCTTT. Complete variable domain (other parts from reference TRBV18 and TRBJ1-1): NAGVMQNPRHLVRRRGQEARLRCSPMKGHSHVYWYRQLPEEGLKFMVYLQKENIIDESGMPKERFSAEFPKEGPSILRIQQVVRGDSAAYFCASSPIARENTEAFFGQGTRLTVV.